These T cell receptor beta chains were read from a single sample in a study of control samples from healthy donors and cancer patients. Assay: immunoSEQ multiplex PCR; the TCRdb copy retains only in-frame clones and omits some. The sample contains approximately 50,000 clones, approximately 90% of which appear only once. The specimen sequenced was PBMCs. Receptors originate from a man in his thirties or forties with colorectal cancer. The CDR3 runs from the conserved cysteine through the conserved F or W. D genes are given only for firm matches. Clone sizes are given selectively: once, few, many, or a class where the clone is expanded.

TRBJ1-3 TRBD1 TRBV6-6 - TGTGCCAGCAGTTCCTGGGACAGGGTCGGTGGAAACACCATATATTTT CASSSWDRVGGNTIYF
TRBJ2-2 - TRBV6-5 - TGTGCCAGCAGTCGACTAAGTATAGGGACCGGGGAGCTGTTTTTT CASSRLSIGTGELFF
TRBJ2-5 TRBD1 TRBV19 - TGTGCCAGTAGTAGATCACCGACAGGGCAAGAGACCCAGTACTTC CASSRSPTGQETQYF
TRBJ2-3 - TRBV5-6 - TGTGCCAGCAGCATGGCAGATACGCAGTATTTT CASSMADTQYF
TRBJ2-2 - TRBV3-1/TRBV3-2 once TGTGCCAGCAGCCAAGTCTACACCGGGGAGCTGTTTTTT CASSQVYTGELFF
TRBJ2-2 - TRBV6-1 - TGTGCCAGCAGGGAAGGGGTATCCGGGGAGCTGTTTTTT CASREGVSGELFF
TRBJ1-1 - TRBV7-2 once TGTGCCAGCAGCTTACAGGGGCAGAACACTGAAGCTTTCTTT CASSLQGQNTEAFF
TRBJ2-1 - TRBV7-2 - TGTGCCAGCAGCTTAGCGGACAGTTACAATGAGCAGTTCTTC CASSLADSYNEQFF
TRBJ1-1 - TRBV4-3 - TGCGCCAGCAGCCAATCATCCGTTATGAACACTGAAGCTTTCTTT CASSQSSVMNTEAFF
TRBJ2-7 - TRBV15 - TGTGCCACCAGCAGAGATGAAGGTTACGAGCAGTACTTC CATSRDEGYEQYF
TRBJ2-3 - TRBV3-1/TRBV3-2 - TGTGCCAGCAGCCAAGGAATCACAGATACGCAGTATTTT CASSQGITDTQYF
TRBJ2-6 - TRBV7-6 few TGTGCCAGCAGCCCCCGCCGAGAGGGGGCCAACGTCCTGACTTTC CASSPRREGANVLTF
TRBJ1-1 TRBD1 TRBV25-1 - TGTGCCAGCAGCACAGGGGCGAACACTGAAGCTTTCTTT CASSTGANTEAFF
TRBJ2-7 TRBD2 TRBV9 - TGTGCCAGCAGCCCCGAGGGAGGGGTTGCCTACGAGCAGTACTTC CASSPEGGVAYEQYF
TRBJ2-7 TRBD1 TRBV9 - TGTGCCAGCAGCGTAGTTGGGGACAGGGGCTACGAGCAGTACTTC CASSVVGDRGYEQYF
TRBJ1-2 - TRBV4-2 - TGTGCCAGCAGCCAAGGCGGCACCGGCTACACCTTC CASSQGGTGYTF
TRBJ1-3 TRBD1 TRBV9 - TGTGCCAGCAGCACCCGGACAGGGAGGAACACCATATATTTT CASSTRTGRNTIYF
TRBJ2-1 - TRBV7-8 - TGTGCCAGCAGCCCGAGGCAGACCAATGAGCAGTTCTTC CASSPRQTNEQFF
TRBJ1-1 - TRBV6-4 - TGTGCCAGCAGTGACTCGGACAGAAACACTGAAGCTTTCTTT CASSDSDRNTEAFF
TRBJ1-2 - TRBV24-1 few TGTGCCACCAGTGCCGCCGACAGCCTCAACTATGGCTACACCTTC CATSAADSLNYGYTF
TRBJ2-4 TRBD2 TRBV2 - TGTGCCAGCAGTCGGACTAGCGGGGGGGCCCCGGCCAAAAACATTCAGTACTTC CASSRTSGGAPAKNIQYF
TRBJ1-4 TRBD1 TRBV5-6 - TGTGCCAGCAGCTTTAGGGGGCGTTCAACTAATGAAAAACTGTTTTTT CASSFRGRSTNEKLFF
TRBJ1-3 TRBD1 TRBV6-2/TRBV6-3 - TGTGCCAGCAGTTACTCAACCGGGACAGGGGAGAGCTCCATATATTTT CASSYSTGTGESSIYF
TRBJ1-2 - TRBV29-1 - TGCAGTACTACAGGGTTAAACTATGGCTACACCTTC CSTTGLNYGYTF
TRBJ1-1 - TRBV29-1 - TGCAGCGTTGTCAGGTTGATGAACACTGAAGCTCTCTTT CSVVRLMNTEALF
TRBJ2-5 - TRBV19 - TGTGCCAGTAGCCGTCAGGGGAACCAAGAGACCCAGTACTTC CASSRQGNQETQYF
TRBJ1-5 - TRBV4-3 - TGCGCCAGCAGCCAAGATGGAGCAGGGTTAAATCAGCCCCAGCATTTT CASSQDGAGLNQPQHF
TRBJ1-2 - TRBV28 - TGTGCCAGCAGTTTTAGGGGAAACTATGGCTACACCTTC CASSFRGNYGYTF
TRBJ2-2 - TRBV6-2/TRBV6-3 - TGTGCCAGCAGTTACGAAATCAGGGGGAGGTACACCGGGGAGCTGTTTTTT CASSYEIRGRYTGELFF
TRBJ2-2 TRBD1 TRBV10-3 - TGTGCCATCAGTGAGAAGCAGGGGGCAACCGGGGAGCTGTTTTTT CAISEKQGATGELFF
TRBJ2-3 TRBD1 TRBV7-2 few TGTGCCAGCAGCTCGACAGGGGGCGTCGCAGATACGCAGTATTTT CASSSTGGVADTQYF
TRBJ1-1 - TRBV18 - TGTGCCAGCTCATCGACGGCATTGAACACTGAAGCTTTCTTT CASSSTALNTEAFF
TRBJ1-5 - TRBV10-1 - TGCGCCAGCAGTGAGAGACTGGGACGTTCCTTTAATCAGCCCCAGCATTTT CASSERLGRSFNQPQHF
TRBJ2-5 - TRBV5-1 - TGCGCCAGCAGTCCGAACCAAGAGACCCAGTACTTC CASSPNQETQYF
TRBJ2-2 TRBD1 TRBV7-9 - TGTGCCAGCAGGACAGGGGGCACCGGGGAGCTGTTTTTT CASRTGGTGELFF
TRBJ2-1 TRBD1 TRBV11-2 - TGTGCCAGCACCACGAGAGACAGGGCCGCCTACAATGAGCAGTTCTTC CASTTRDRAAYNEQFF
TRBJ1-1 - TRBV6-6 - TGTGCCAGCAGTTACTCTTCGGTGACTGAAGCTTTCTTT CASSYSSVTEAFF
TRBJ1-1 - TRBV30 - TGTGCCTGGAGTGTAAAGGGTAATGTCAACACTGAAGCTTTCTTT CAWSVKGNVNTEAFF
TRBJ1-2 - TRBV5-6 - TGTGCCAGCAGCTTATTCATCCGGGACGGTACTAACTATGGCTACACCTTC CASSLFIRDGTNYGYTF
TRBJ2-1 TRBD2 TRBV19 - TGTGCCAGTAGTATGGCCTTTGCGGGGGTATCCTACAATGAGCAGTTCTTC CASSMAFAGVSYNEQFF
TRBJ2-1 - TRBV7-2 - TGTGCCAGCAGCTTATCGAACTATGCGGATTACAATGAGCAGTTCTTC CASSLSNYADYNEQFF
TRBJ2-6 TRBD1 TRBV19 - TGTGCCAGTAGTATGGACCGGGACAGGGCAACTGGGGCCAACGTCCTGACTTTC CASSMDRDRATGANVLTF
TRBJ2-2 - TRBV4-1 - TGCGCCAGCAGCCAAGATTGGGCGGGTAATACCGGGGAGCTGTTTTTT CASSQDWAGNTGELFF
TRBJ1-1 - TRBV24-1 - TGTGCCACCAGTGATTATGGGGGGATGGCTTTCTTT CATSDYGGMAFF
TRBJ2-2 - TRBV11-2 - TGTGCCAGCAGCCCACAGATAAACACCGGGGAGCTGTTTTTT CASSPQINTGELFF
TRBJ1-2 TRBD1 TRBV29-1 - TGCAGCGTTGAGGGTGGGAGGACAGGGAGAAACTATGGCTACACCTTC CSVEGGRTGRNYGYTF
TRBJ2-6 TRBD2 TRBV3-1/TRBV3-2 - TGTGCCAGCAGCCGCACCGGGACCGGGGGGTCTGGGGCCAACGTCCTGACTTTC CASSRTGTGGSGANVLTF
TRBJ1-2 - TRBV6-5 - TGTGCCAGCAGTTACTCCGGGAGTGATGGCTACACCTTC CASSYSGSDGYTF
TRBJ2-1 - TRBV5-6 - TGTGCCAGCAGCTTGGATGGGGTGGTACGAGGACAGAAAATCTATGAGCAGTTCTTC CASSLDGVVRGQKIYEQFF